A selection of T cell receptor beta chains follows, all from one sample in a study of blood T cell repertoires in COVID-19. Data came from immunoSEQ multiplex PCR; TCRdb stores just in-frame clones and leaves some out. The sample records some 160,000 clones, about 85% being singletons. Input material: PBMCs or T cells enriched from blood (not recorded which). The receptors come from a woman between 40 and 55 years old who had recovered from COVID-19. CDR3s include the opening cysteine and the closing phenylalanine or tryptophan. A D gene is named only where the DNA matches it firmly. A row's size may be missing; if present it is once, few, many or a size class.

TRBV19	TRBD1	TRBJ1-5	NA	CASRTGGSGNQPQHF	TGTGCCAGTAGGACAGGGGGTTCGGGCAATCAGCCCCAGCATTTT
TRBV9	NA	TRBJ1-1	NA	CASSAPPLATPQKSMNTEAFF	TGTGCCAGCAGCGCCCCCCCGTTGGCCACCCCCCAGAAATCCATGAACACTGAAGCTTTCTTT
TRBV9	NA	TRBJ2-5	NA	CASSVAGNQETQYF	TGTGCCAGCAGCGTAGCGGGGAACCAAGAGACCCAGTACTTC
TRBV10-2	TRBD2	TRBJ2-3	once	CASSEASGGAGDTQYF	TGCGCCAGCAGTGAGGCTAGCGGGGGGGCCGGAGATACGCAGTATTTT
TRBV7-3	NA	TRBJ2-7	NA	CASSYLWPRADEQYF	TGTGCCAGCAGCTACCTTTGGCCCAGGGCGGACGAGCAGTACTTC
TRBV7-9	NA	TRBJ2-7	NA	CASSRQVYEQYF	TGTGCCAGCAGCCGACAAGTCTACGAGCAGTACTTC
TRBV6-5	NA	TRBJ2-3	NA	CASSPGHTQYF	TGTGCCAGCAGCCCGGGTCATACGCAGTATTTT
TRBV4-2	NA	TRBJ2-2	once	CASSPRQRATGELFF	TGTGCCAGCAGCCCACGGCAGCGGGCCACCGGGGAGCTGTTTTTT
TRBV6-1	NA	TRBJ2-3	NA	CASSGFPEGSSRTDTQYF	TGTGCCAGCAGTGGGTTCCCAGAGGGCTCCTCCCGCACAGATACGCAGTATTTT
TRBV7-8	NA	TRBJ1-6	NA	CASSQTPGVSYNSPLHF	TGTGCCAGCAGCCAAACCCCAGGGGTATCCTATAATTCACCCCTCCACTTT
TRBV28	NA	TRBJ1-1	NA	CASLDSSVTEAFF	TGTGCCAGCCTAGACAGCTCCGTCACTGAAGCTTTCTTT
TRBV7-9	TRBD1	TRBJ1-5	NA	CASSLAFTGGSNQPQHF	TGTGCCAGCAGCTTAGCCTTTACAGGGGGCTCAAATCAGCCCCAGCATTTT
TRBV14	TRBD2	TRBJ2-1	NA	CASSPPLAGDNEQFF	TGTGCCAGCAGCCCCCCACTAGCGGGAGACAATGAGCAGTTCTTC
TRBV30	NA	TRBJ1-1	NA	CAWSAGLGSEAFF	TGTGCCTGGAGTGCTGGACTGGGTTCTGAAGCTTTCTTT